This entry lists 30 T cell receptor beta chains sequenced from one sample in a study of response to subunit inactivated influenza vaccine. TCRdb reprocessed the RT-PCR reads via MiXCR and lists one record per CDR3 protein. The repertoire holds roughly 700,000 distinct CDR3 sequences, with roughly 13% as singletons. The material sequenced was PBMCs from blood, taken approximately 15 days before vaccination. These receptors were collected from a man in his fifties who received an inactivated influenza vaccine.

In DNA form, the CDR3 reads TGTGCCAGCAGCTTAGGTCCGAGCGCTGAGCAGTACTTC. Its translation: CASSLGPSAEQYF. The V call is TRBV7-3, the J call TRBJ2-7; D is unclear. Germline V gene lookup returns CDR1 SGHTA and CDR2 FQGTGA. There are 13 residues in the CDR3. With 2 bases removed from V and 7 bases from J, the gap between germline ends came to 12 bases. Based on the CDR3 plus reference TRBV7-3 and TRBJ2-7, the full variable domain is GAGVSQTPSNKVTEKGKYVELRCDPISGHTALYWYRQSLGQGPEFLIYFQGTGAADDSGLPNDRFFAVRPEGSVSTLKIQRTERGDSAVYLCASSLGPSAEQYFGPGTRLTVT.

The rearrangement joins TRBV7-9 to TRBJ2-1; maybe TRBD2 (7 bases). The V and J ends lost 7 bases and 9 bases respectively, with 16 bases between them. Germline loops: CDR1 SEHNR, CDR2 FQNEAQ (reference sequence). This CDR3 has 13 amino acids. CDR3 region: CASTSYRGGEQFF. The CDR3 DNA sequence: TGTGCCAGCACCTCCTATAGGGGGGGTGAGCAGTTCTTC.

The rearrangement uses TRBV6-2 or TRBV6-3 and TRBJ2-7; 14 bases agree with TRBD2. CDR1 and CDR2 from the germline V gene are MNHEY and SVGEGT. The CDR3 is 16 amino acids. The V and J ends lost 2 bases and 4 bases, in that order; junction bases with no gene match: 4. DNA of the CDR3: TGTGCCAGCAGTTACCCGCGACTAGCGGGAGGGTACGAGCAGTACTTC. Amino acid sequence: CASSYPRLAGGYEQYF.

About this clonotype: This sequence may be a read error, since a much larger clone differs from it by one base. The chain links TRBV7-9 to TRBJ2-1; unclear D gene. Germline CDR1 reads SEHNR; CDR2 reads FQNEAQ (reference sequence). The CDR3 has 12 residues. V shed 8 bases and J shed 0 bases, with 5 bases lying between them. The CDR3 DNA reads TGTGCCAGCTGTTACTCCTACAATGAGCAGTTCTTC. Translated: CASCYSYNEQFF.

The sample holds a few counts of this clonotype. The gene calls are TRBV20-1 and TRBJ2-7; 9 nucleotides line up with TRBD1. This CDR3 has 14 amino acids. Germline CDR1 is DFQATT and CDR2 is SNEGSKA (reference sequence). V trimming: 4 bases; J trimming: 5 bases; junction bases outside the gene matches: 9. In DNA, the CDR3 is TGCAGTGCTATCCCGGGACAGGGCATGAACGAGCAGTACTTC. This encodes CSAIPGQGMNEQYF.

The chain employs TRBV7-6 and TRBJ2-1; unclear D gene. V was shortened by 2 bases and J by 6 bases, with 14 bases between the two germline ends. CDR3 length: 15 residues. The germline gives CDR1 SGHVS, CDR2 FNYEAQ. The CDR3, as DNA: TGTGCCAGCAGCTTACGGGCTTCGCGGTTCAATGAGCAGTTCTTC. It is translated as CASSLRASRFNEQFF.

This chain uses TRBV6-2 or TRBV6-3 with TRBJ2-1, with a possible D match to TRBD2 (7 bases). Germline V gene sequence: CDR1 MNHEY, CDR2 SVGEGT. V gave up 8 bases and J gave up 8 bases, with 16 bases separating them. The CDR3 covers 13 residues. The CDR3 sequence is CASGGGSFDEQFF. DNA of the CDR3: TGTGCCAGCGGGGGCGGGAGTTTCGATGAGCAGTTCTTC.

This clonotype was detected only a few times. This rearrangement joins TRBV9 to TRBJ2-7, with 9 bases fitting TRBD1. The CDR3 has 14 amino acids. V shed 2 bases and J 6 bases; nucleotides not matched to a gene: 6. Germline V gene sequence: CDR1 SGDLS, CDR2 YYNGEE. CDR3 nucleotide sequence: TGTGCCAGCAGCGTTCAAACAGGGGGCGGCGAGCAGTACTTC. Protein sequence: CASSVQTGGGEQYF.

The table lists this clonotype with many counts. The chain carries TRBV12-3 or TRBV12-4 and TRBJ2-1; D is tentatively TRBD1 or TRBD2 (6 bases each). Trimming cost V 3 bases and J 11 bases, with 17 bases left between them. The CDR3 runs to 14 residues. The CDR3 reads CASSFSGAGFQQFF. The CDR3 DNA is TGTGCCAGCAGTTTTTCGGGGGCTGGCTTTCAGCAGTTCTTC.

This clonotype has just a few counts. This chain uses TRBV12-3 or TRBV12-4 with TRBJ1-2, with no clear D. The V gene lost 5 bases and the J gene lost 4 bases, with 14 bases spanning the gap. The CDR3 spans 14 residues. CDR3 loop: CASSITDIVYGYTF. The CDR3 DNA reads TGTGCCAGCAGTATAACCGACATTGTCTATGGCTACACCTTC.

This chain connects TRBV29-1 to TRBJ2-1; 7 bases are shared with TRBD2. The V gene end was trimmed by 5 bases and the J gene end by 3 bases; junction bases not matched to a gene: 4. CDR1 is SQVTM and CDR2 is ANQGSEA in the germline V gene. The CDR3 is 13 amino acids. The DNA for the CDR3 is TGCAGCGTTCCTCTAGCGGACTACAATGAGCAGTTCTTC. Amino acids: CSVPLADYNEQFF.

About this clonotype itself: This could be a read error, since a much larger clone is one nucleotide away. The J gene is TRBJ2-2, the V gene TRBV5-6; D could derive from TRBD1 or TRBD2 (6 bases each). Germline CDR1 is SGHDT and CDR2 is YYEEEE. The CDR3 contains 16 residues. The CDR3 protein is CASSLGTGRNTRELFF. CDR3 nucleotides: TGTGCCAGCAGCTTGGGCACAGGGAGGAACACCAGGGAGCTGTTTTTT.

This clonotype was observed a handful of times. The rearrangement joins TRBV2 to TRBJ2-3; 13 bases are shared with TRBD2. CDR1 is SNHLY, CDR2 FYNNEI, per germline. V was clipped by 9 bases and J by 4 bases; unmatched bases: 4. The CDR3 sequence is 14 residues long. CDR3 bases: TGTGCCAGTCGACTAGCGGGGGGTTCAGATACGCAGTATTTT. This codes for CASRLAGGSDTQYF.

V usage is TRBV15 and J usage is TRBJ2-7, with 7 bases aligning to TRBD1. This CDR3 has 16 amino acids. The V segment lost 3 bases and the J segment 2 bases; nucleotides outside the gene matches: 10. Germline lookup yields CDR1 LNHNV and CDR2 YYDKDF (reference sequence). The CDR3 nucleotides read TGTGCCACCAGCAGCCGCCGGGACAGCTTAACCTACGAGCAGTACTTC. It is translated as CATSSRRDSLTYEQYF.

The chain joins TRBV12-3 or TRBV12-4 to TRBJ2-1; 7 nucleotides align to TRBD1. Germline trimming cut 6 bases from V and 4 bases from J; bases unmatched to any gene: 6. This CDR3 contains 14 residues. DNA for the CDR3: TGTGCCAGCAGAAGACAGGGCACGTACAATGAGCAGTTCTTC. Its protein product is CASRRQGTYNEQFF.

The gene calls are TRBV10-2 and TRBJ2-5; D gene ambiguous. The germline V gene has CDR1 WSHSY and CDR2 SAAADI. This CDR3 is built from 13 residues. V dropped 8 bases and J dropped 1 base, with 11 bases sitting between them. CDR3 loop: CASGTGLQETQYF. CDR3 sequence (DNA): TGCGCCAGCGGAACCGGGCTCCAAGAGACCCAGTACTTC.

V usage is TRBV4-1 and J usage is TRBJ2-5; possibly TRBD1 for D (6 bases). The CDR3 covers 14 residues. V was trimmed by 2 bases and J by 5 bases, leaving 12 bases between them. Looked up from germline, CDR1 is MGHRA and CDR2 is YSYEKL. The CDR3 nucleotides read TGCGCCAGCAGCCAAACTCAGGGGCTGGAGACCCAGTACTTC. Amino acid sequence: CASSQTQGLETQYF.

The chain is built from TRBV4-1 and TRBJ2-7, with D maybe TRBD2 (7 bases). The CDR3 sequence is 17 residues long. Germline V gene lookup returns CDR1 MGHRA and CDR2 YSYEKL. Trimming cost V 5 bases and J 5 bases, with 25 bases left between them. The CDR3 nucleotides are TGCGCCAGCAGCTTACAGGGATATGCCGGGGGGCGCAACGAGCAGTACTTC. Protein: CASSLQGYAGGRNEQYF.

This clonotype was observed a handful of times. This chain links TRBV7-8 with TRBJ2-7; perhaps TRBD1 as D (6 bases). Germline V gene data show CDR1 as SGHVS and CDR2 as FQNEAQ. The CDR3 is made up of 16 amino acids. V was clipped by 3 bases and J by 2 bases, with 17 bases between them. DNA of the CDR3: TGTGCCAGCAGCTTCGGTCGAGGGACAAGACCCTACGAGCAGTACTTC. Protein: CASSFGRGTRPYEQYF.

This clonotype occurred a few times. This chain links TRBV7-9 with TRBJ2-7, with 8 nucleotides matching TRBD2. V lost 5 bases to trimming and J lost 6 bases; unmatched junction nucleotides: 12. This CDR3 contains 15 residues. Germline values: CDR1 SEHNR, CDR2 FQNEAQ (reference sequence). As DNA, the CDR3 is TGTGCCAGCAGCGCCGGGACTAGGCTTGATGGCGAGCAGTACTTC. It is translated as CASSAGTRLDGEQYF. The full variable domain, rest sourced from reference TRBV7-9 and TRBJ2-7, is DTGVSQNPRHKITKRGQNVTFRCDPISEHNRLYWYRQTLGQGPEFLTYFQNEAQLEKSRLLSDRFSAERPKGSFSTLEIQRTEQGDSAMYLCASSAGTRLDGEQYFGPGTRLTVT.

This clonotype was seen ten or more times. V is TRBV4-1 and J is TRBJ2-7; 8 nucleotides match TRBD1. The length of the CDR3 is 14 residues. V shed 3 bases and J 1 base; nucleotides not matched to a gene: 2. Germline values: CDR1 MGHRA, CDR2 YSYEKL. The CDR3 DNA sequence: TGCGCCAGCAGCCAGCGACAGGGGTCCTACGAGCAGTACTTC. Protein product: CASSQRQGSYEQYF.

This chain connects TRBV20-1 to TRBJ2-7, with D perhaps assigned TRBD1 or TRBD2 (6 bases each). The CDR3 consists of 15 residues. Germline assignment: CDR1 DFQATT and CDR2 SNEGSKA (reference sequence). Trimming left V 2 bases short and J 3 bases short, with 17 bases between. DNA for the CDR3: TGCAGTGCTAGACCCACGAAACAGGGACTCTACGAGCAGTACTTC. As protein: CSARPTKQGLYEQYF.

This clonotype was detected a few times. This chain links TRBV6-2 or TRBV6-3 with TRBJ2-7; D is perhaps TRBD1 (5 bases). The CDR3 covers 13 residues. Germline assignment: CDR1 MNHEY and CDR2 SVGEGT. The V gene lost 5 bases and the J gene lost 0 bases, with 8 bases spanning the gap. CDR3 amino acids: CASSPTVSYEQYF. The CDR3 coding sequence is TGTGCCAGCAGTCCGACAGTCTCCTACGAGCAGTACTTC.

A few counts support this clonotype. The V and J genes are TRBV11-2 and TRBJ2-2; 10 nucleotides agree with TRBD1. CDR1 SGHAT and CDR2 FQNNGV come from the germline V gene. This CDR3 comprises 18 residues. V lost 1 base, J lost 8 bases, and 13 bases stayed unmatched. The CDR3, as DNA: TGTGCCAGCAGCTTAGTGGGCGTCCCGGGACAGGGGTCGGGGGAGCTGTTTTTT. Translating it yields CASSLVGVPGQGSGELFF.

This clonotype was seen more than once but under ten times. The rearrangement uses TRBV7-2 and TRBJ1-1; TRBD1 might be the D (5 bases). V gave up 5 bases and J gave up 9 bases, with 19 bases separating them. CDR3 size: 14 residues. Germline CDR1 and CDR2: SGHTA and FQGNSA. This CDR3 is CASSPETGQVKAFF. The CDR3 DNA sequence: TGTGCCAGCAGCCCCGAAACGGGGCAGGTAAAAGCTTTCTTT.

This clonotype came up a few times. The V and J genes are TRBV29-1 and TRBJ2-7; weak D call: TRBD2 (6 bases). CDR3 length: 12 amino acids. Germline-derived CDR1 and CDR2 are SQVTM and ANQGSEA. V shed 4 bases and J shed 3 bases, with 10 bases lying between them. CDR3 nucleotide sequence: TGCAGCGTTGGTCGGGAGTACTACGAGCAGTACTTC. It is translated as CSVGREYYEQYF.

The table lists this clonotype with many counts. The CDR3 nucleotides read TGCGCCAGCAGCATTGGAGGAGGGGTTGGGGGCACTGAAGCTTTCTTT. It encodes CASSIGGGVGGTEAFF. The chain joins TRBV5-1 to TRBJ1-1; maybe TRBD1 (5 bases). Germline V gene lookup returns CDR1 SGHRS and CDR2 YFSETQ. This CDR3 is built from 16 residues. V was shortened by 4 bases and J by 4 bases, with 20 bases between the two germline ends.

This clonotype was picked up many times. The chain employs TRBV6-1 and TRBJ1-1; possibly TRBD1 for D (5 bases). This CDR3 has 13 amino acids. Germline V lookup: CDR1 MNHNS, CDR2 SASEGT. V was pared by 10 bases and J by 1 base, with 13 bases between. The CDR3 region has the DNA TGTGCCACTCCCCGGCAGGGGAACACTGAAGCTTTCTTT. Protein product: CATPRQGNTEAFF.

V and J are TRBV5-5 and TRBJ1-1, with a possible D match to TRBD1 (6 bases). Germline CDR1 reads SGHKS; CDR2 reads YYEKEE (reference sequence). Between the trimmed V and J ends, which lost 4 bases and 0 bases, there was a span of 16 bases. The CDR3 is 16 amino acids. The chain's CDR3 is CASSLGTTYMNTEAFF. The DNA for the CDR3 is TGTGCCAGCAGCCTCGGGACAACCTACATGAACACTGAAGCTTTCTTT.

There are many counts of this clonotype. The genes are TRBV5-6 and TRBJ2-5; D could derive from TRBD1 or TRBD2 (5 bases each). The CDR3 runs to 14 residues. Germline V lookup: CDR1 SGHDT, CDR2 YYEEEE. V shed 0 bases and J shed 1 base, with 7 bases lying between them. CDR3 region: CASSLEGTQETQYF. The DNA of the CDR3 is TGTGCCAGCAGCTTGGAAGGGACCCAAGAGACCCAGTACTTC.